This is a list of T cell receptor beta chains from one sample in a study of regulatory T cells. The data were produced by immunoSEQ multiplex PCR, yet TCRdb's version contains in-frame clones alone and is incomplete. This repertoire shows a few thousand clones, less than 75% found once; its top ten account for 30% to 35%. Sequencing input: CD8+ T cells sorted from blood. These receptors were obtained from a person in their twenties or thirties with CD3G deficiency. The CDR3 runs from the conserved cysteine through the conserved F or W. The D gene is left open where the match is weak. Clone size is stated in some rows and not others, as once, few, many or a class when expanded.

NA,TRBD2,TRBJ2-3,TRBV7-8,TGTGCCAGCAGCTTAGAGGCTAGCGGAGGGATCACAGATACGCAGTATTTT,CASSLEASGGITDTQYF
once,TRBD1,TRBJ2-3,TRBV7-6,TGTGCCAGCAGCCGGACAGGGGGACCCACAGATACGCAGTATTTT,CASSRTGGPTDTQYF
NA,NA,TRBJ2-3,TRBV28,TGTGCCAGCAGTTTGGCGGAGTACACAGATACGCAGTATTTT,CASSLAEYTDTQYF
large,TRBD1,TRBJ1-2,TRBV19,TGTGCCAGCCAACTACTACAGGGGAACTATGGCTACACCTTC,CASQLLQGNYGYTF
NA,NA,TRBJ1-1,TRBV28,TGTGCCAGCAGTCCGGGTGTGAGTACTGAAGCTTTCTTT,CASSPGVSTEAFF
NA,NA,TRBJ2-7,TRBV27,TGTGCCAGCAGTTTGCGACACTCTTCCTACGAGCAGTACTTC,CASSLRHSSYEQYF
NA,NA,TRBJ1-1,TRBV28,TGTGCCAGCAGTCGTAGGGGGTTTGGCATGAACACTGAAGCTTTCTTT,CASSRRGFGMNTEAFF
NA,TRBD2,TRBJ2-1,TRBV5-1,TGCGCCAGCAGCAGGGTCGGGCTAGCGGGAGTTCAAGATGAGCAGTTCTTC,CASSRVGLAGVQDEQFF
NA,NA,TRBJ1-2,TRBV11-2,TGTGCCAGCAGCCCGGACAGTTTAAACTATGGCTACACCTTC,CASSPDSLNYGYTF
NA,NA,TRBJ1-1,TRBV28,TGTGCCAGCAGTGAGGGCTCCCGAGGGGCGCTTACCCCTGAAGCTTTCTTT,CASSEGSRGALTPEAFF
NA,NA,TRBJ1-5,TRBV28,TGTGCCAGCAGTTTTAGGGAGGGAGTTCAGCCCCAGCATTTT,CASSFREGVQPQHF
NA,TRBD2,TRBJ2-1,TRBV7-9,TGTGCCAGCAGCTTATCTACTCCGGGACTAGCGGGACCCTACAATGAGCAGTTCTTC,CASSLSTPGLAGPYNEQFF
NA,NA,TRBJ1-1,TRBV28,TGTGCCAGCAGAGCCCCGGCAGGGGCCACTGAAGCTTTCTTT,CASRAPAGATEAFF
NA,TRBD1,TRBJ1-6,TRBV7-8,TGTGCCAGCAGCTTAGCCGGAAGGACAGGGGCTAATTCACCCCTCCACTTT,CASSLAGRTGANSPLHF
large,NA,TRBJ2-3,TRBV5-1,TGCGCCAGCAGCCGTGGGACTCAAACTTACGGAGATACGCAGTATTTT,CASSRGTQTYGDTQYF
NA,NA,TRBJ1-1,TRBV7-8,TGTGCCAGCAGCTTGGGCGGTTTGAACACTGAAGCTTTCTTT,CASSLGGLNTEAFF
NA,TRBD1,TRBJ2-7,TRBV28,TGTGCCAGCAGTTTTGGACAGGGATCCTACGAGCAGTACTTC,CASSFGQGSYEQYF
NA,TRBD1,TRBJ2-7,TRBV11-2,TGTGCCAGCAGCTCTGACCGGGACAGGGGCTACGAGCAGTACTTC,CASSSDRDRGYEQYF
NA,NA,TRBJ1-1,TRBV6-1,TGTGCCAGCACCGGGGGGGGGTGGACTGAAGCTTTCTTT,CASTGGGWTEAFF
NA,TRBD1,TRBJ2-3,TRBV19,TGTGCCAGTAACAGGGGTCCCACAGATACGCAGTATTTT,CASNRGPTDTQYF
once,NA,TRBJ2-2,TRBV7-9,TGTGCCAGCAGCTTAGCGCTGGGGTCAAACACCGGGGAGCTGTTTTTT,CASSLALGSNTGELFF
few,NA,TRBJ2-1,TRBV7-9,TGTGCCAGCAGCTTAGGGCCACGGGGAAATGAGCAGTTCTTC,CASSLGPRGNEQFF
NA,NA,TRBJ1-2,TRBV11-2,TGTGCCAGCAGCTTAGACGGCGATGCAGCGGCTAACTATGGCTACACCTTC,CASSLDGDAAANYGYTF
few,NA,TRBJ1-5,TRBV28,TGTGCCAGCAGTGGATGGGACTTTAATCAGCCCCAGCATTTT,CASSGWDFNQPQHF
large,TRBD2,TRBJ2-7,TRBV7-9,TGTGCCAGCTCTGGGGGGGACTACGAGCAGTACTTC,CASSGGDYEQYF
once,TRBD1,TRBJ2-7,TRBV6-1,TGTGCCAGCAGACAGGGACAGACTGGGTACGAGCAGTACTTC,CASRQGQTGYEQYF
once,TRBD1,TRBJ2-7,TRBV28,TGTGCCAGCAGCCCCAGCGGACAGGGGGCGACGCAGTACTTC,CASSPSGQGATQYF
NA,TRBD1,TRBJ2-7,TRBV7-2,TGTGCCAGCAGCTTAGGGGGACAGGGCTCCTACGAGCAGTACTTC,CASSLGGQGSYEQYF
NA,NA,TRBJ1-5,TRBV27,NA,CASSSSIHQPQHF
NA,NA,TRBJ1-2,TRBV29-1,TGCAGCGTTAATACAGGGTATCTTGGCTACACCTTC,CSVNTGYLGYTF
NA,TRBD1,TRBJ1-2,TRBV6-5,TGTGCCAGCAGGCGCGATGGGACAGTTAACTATGGCTACACCTTC,CASRRDGTVNYGYTF
large,TRBD1,TRBJ2-2,TRBV11-2,TGTGCCAGCAGCTTGGGACAGGGGCTTAACACCGGGGAGCTGTTTTTT,CASSLGQGLNTGELFF
NA,TRBD1,TRBJ2-7,TRBV7-6,TGTGCCAGCAGCCCTGGACAGGGCTACGAGCAGTACTTC,CASSPGQGYEQYF
NA,TRBD1,TRBJ2-1,TRBV6-1,TGTGCCCACCGGGACAGGGGCTCCGATGGGCAGTTCTTC,CAHRDRGSDGQFF
NA,TRBD1,TRBJ2-2,TRBV9,TGTGCCAGCAGTGCTAATCCGGGACAGACGAACACCGGGGAGCTGTTTTTT,CASSANPGQTNTGELFF
NA,NA,TRBJ2-2,TRBV28,TGTGCCAGCAGCCTCGCCAGGAACACCGGGGAGCTGTTTTTT,CASSLARNTGELFF
NA,NA,TRBJ1-3,TRBV21-1,TGTGCCAGCAGAAAAGGCGTACAACACGCACGAAACACCATATATTTT,CASRKGVQHARNTIYF
NA,TRBD1,TRBJ1-1,TRBV28,TGTGCCAGCAGTTTGACTGGACAGGGGGAAGCTTTCTTT,CASSLTGQGEAFF
NA,TRBD1,TRBJ2-1,TRBV11-2,TGTGCCAGCAGCTTAGGATACAGGGGCCCAGGCAGGGACAATGAGCAGTTCTTC,CASSLGYRGPGRDNEQFF
NA,NA,TRBJ2-3,TRBV19,TGTGCCAGTAGTACCCGTACTCAGGTTTCTGGGGAAGATACGCAGTATTTT,CASSTRTQVSGEDTQYF